The rows below give T cell receptor beta chains drawn from one sample of a study of blood T cells in healthy people across ages. Via MiXCR, TCRdb re-called the 5' RACE reads, giving one row per CDR3 protein. The table has around 1,500,000 distinct CDR3 sequences, about 40% seen once; the top ten hold roughly 7.9%. The sample comprised blood. The receptors derive from a woman between 18 and 29 years old in good health. Each CDR3 is given with its conserved first and last residue. The order of the fields is D gene, clone size, V gene, J gene, CDR3 protein, CDR3 DNA. The D gene is left open where the match is weak. A clone size is listed for some rows: how often the clone was seen (once, few, many), or a class if it is expanded.

d_gene: .; abundance: .; v_gene: TRBV10-3; j_gene: TRBJ2-7; CDR3aa: CAISAAGRSYEQYF; CDR3nt: TGTGCCATCAGCGCCGCGGGGAGGTCCTACGAGCAGTACTTC
d_gene: .; abundance: .; v_gene: TRBV30; j_gene: TRBJ2-5; CDR3aa: CAWSLSQETQYF; CDR3nt: TGTGCCTGGAGTCTCAGTCAAGAGACCCAGTACTTC
d_gene: .; abundance: .; v_gene: TRBV28; j_gene: TRBJ1-1; CDR3aa: CASILRGVVRTEAFF; CDR3nt: TGTGCCAGCATTCTCAGGGGCGTAGTACGGACTGAAGCTTTCTTT
d_gene: .; abundance: .; v_gene: TRBV7-2; j_gene: TRBJ1-2; CDR3aa: CASSLYQDGTNYGYTF; CDR3nt: TGTGCCAGCAGCTTATACCAGGACGGAACTAACTATGGCTACACCTTC
d_gene: TRBD2; abundance: many; v_gene: TRBV4-1; j_gene: TRBJ2-1; CDR3aa: CASSQGRVTSAPYNEQFF; CDR3nt: TGCGCCAGCAGCCAAGGGCGGGTGACTAGCGCCCCATACAATGAGCAGTTCTTC
d_gene: .; abundance: .; v_gene: TRBV10-3; j_gene: TRBJ1-4; CDR3aa: CAISEDRHEKLFF; CDR3nt: TGTGCCATCAGTGAGGACAGGCATGAAAAACTGTTTTTT
d_gene: .; abundance: few; v_gene: TRBV7-9; j_gene: TRBJ2-7; CDR3aa: CASSLRQVEQYF; CDR3nt: TGTGCCAGCAGCCTTCGACAGGTAGAGCAGTACTTC
d_gene: .; abundance: few; v_gene: TRBV20-1; j_gene: TRBJ2-7; CDR3aa: CSARSDSSYEQYF; CDR3nt: TGCAGTGCTAGATCGGACAGCTCCTACGAGCAGTACTTC
d_gene: TRBD1; abundance: .; v_gene: TRBV7-2; j_gene: TRBJ2-2; CDR3aa: CASSLRQGIVKTGELFF; CDR3nt: TGTGCCAGCAGCTTAAGACAGGGGATTGTTAAGACCGGGGAGCTGTTTTTT
d_gene: .; abundance: .; v_gene: TRBV7-9; j_gene: TRBJ2-3; CDR3aa: CASSLALGASFTDTQYF; CDR3nt: TGTGCCAGCAGCTTAGCTTTGGGTGCTAGCTTCACAGATACGCAGTATTTT
d_gene: TRBD2; abundance: .; v_gene: TRBV4-3; j_gene: TRBJ2-5; CDR3aa: CASSQDRASGGSTQYF; CDR3nt: TGCGCCAGCAGCCAAGATAGGGCTAGCGGGGGCTCGACCCAGTACTTC
d_gene: TRBD2; abundance: few; v_gene: TRBV7-2; j_gene: TRBJ2-1; CDR3aa: CASSASGAYYNEQFF; CDR3nt: TGTGCCAGCAGCGCGAGCGGGGCGTATTACAATGAGCAGTTCTTC
d_gene: .; abundance: once; v_gene: TRBV10-3; j_gene: TRBJ1-5; CDR3aa: CATLEGSSNQPQHF; CDR3nt: TGTGCCACCTTAGAGGGGTCGAGCAATCAGCCCCAGCATTTT
d_gene: .; abundance: few; v_gene: TRBV5-1; j_gene: TRBJ2-3; CDR3aa: CASSVGLEDTQYF; CDR3nt: TGCGCCAGCAGCGTGGGCTTGGAAGATACGCAGTATTTT
d_gene: .; abundance: few; v_gene: TRBV6-5; j_gene: TRBJ2-1; CDR3aa: CASSHRDVYNEQFF; CDR3nt: TGTGCCAGCAGCCACAGAGACGTTTACAATGAGCAGTTCTTC
d_gene: .; abundance: .; v_gene: TRBV15; j_gene: TRBJ2-3; CDR3aa: CATSRNWAGADTQYF; CDR3nt: TGTGCCACCAGCAGAAACTGGGCAGGGGCAGATACGCAGTATTTT
d_gene: .; abundance: .; v_gene: TRBV6-2/TRBV6-3; j_gene: TRBJ2-3; CDR3aa: CASLKTGWTDTQYF; CDR3nt: TGTGCCAGCCTAAAAACCGGGTGGACAGATACGCAGTATTTT
d_gene: .; abundance: .; v_gene: TRBV2; j_gene: TRBJ2-5; CDR3aa: CASSAGLGETQYF; CDR3nt: TGTGCCAGCAGCGCGGGCCTTGGGGAGACCCAGTACTTC
d_gene: .; abundance: few; v_gene: TRBV30; j_gene: TRBJ2-1; CDR3aa: CAWRVGREQFF; CDR3nt: TGTGCCTGGAGGGTTGGACGAGAGCAGTTCTTC
d_gene: TRBD2; abundance: once; v_gene: TRBV6-6; j_gene: TRBJ2-5; CDR3aa: CASTWEGSAPVGEQYF; CDR3nt: TGTGCCAGCACTTGGGAGGGGTCCGCTCCTGTTGGTGAGCAGTACTTC
d_gene: .; abundance: .; v_gene: TRBV7-9; j_gene: TRBJ2-7; CDR3aa: CASSLVGAYNEQYF; CDR3nt: TGTGCCAGCAGCTTAGTAGGAGCCTACAATGAGCAGTACTTC
d_gene: .; abundance: few; v_gene: TRBV4-2; j_gene: TRBJ2-5; CDR3aa: CASSQVSASYGETQYF; CDR3nt: TGTGCCAGCAGCCAAGTGAGCGCTAGCTACGGAGAGACCCAGTACTTC
d_gene: .; abundance: few; v_gene: TRBV3-1; j_gene: TRBJ1-1; CDR3aa: CASSQPGGNTEAFF; CDR3nt: TGTGCCAGCAGCCAACCGGGAGGGAACACTGAAGCTTTCTTT
d_gene: TRBD2; abundance: .; v_gene: TRBV27; j_gene: TRBJ2-1; CDR3aa: CASSSPGGGGGNEQFF; CDR3nt: TGTGCCAGCAGTTCCCCCGGCGGGGGAGGAGGCAATGAGCAGTTCTTC
d_gene: .; abundance: .; v_gene: TRBV28; j_gene: TRBJ2-5; CDR3aa: CASSVALGETQYF; CDR3nt: TGTGCCAGCAGTGTGGCACTAGGGGAGACCCAGTACTTC
d_gene: TRBD1; abundance: .; v_gene: TRBV7-4; j_gene: TRBJ2-7; CDR3aa: CASSLKRMRQGYYEQYF; CDR3nt: TGTGCCAGCAGCTTAAAGCGTATGAGACAGGGATACTACGAGCAGTACTTC
d_gene: .; abundance: .; v_gene: TRBV6-1; j_gene: TRBJ1-2; CDR3aa: CASSESRAADGYTF; CDR3nt: TGTGCCAGCAGTGAGAGCAGGGCGGCGGATGGCTACACCTTC
d_gene: .; abundance: .; v_gene: TRBV4-1; j_gene: TRBJ1-2; CDR3aa: CASSQAGEGLIYGYTF; CDR3nt: TGCGCCAGCAGCCAAGCGGGGGAGGGTTTAATCTATGGCTACACCTTC
d_gene: TRBD1; abundance: .; v_gene: TRBV27; j_gene: TRBJ1-1; CDR3aa: CASSFRGFWTEAFF; CDR3nt: TGTGCCAGCAGTTTCAGGGGGTTTTGGACTGAAGCTTTCTTT
d_gene: .; abundance: .; v_gene: TRBV4-1; j_gene: TRBJ1-5; CDR3aa: CASSQISAGVNQPQHF; CDR3nt: TGCGCCAGCAGCCAAATCAGTGCAGGCGTTAATCAGCCCCAGCATTTT
d_gene: .; abundance: .; v_gene: TRBV20-1; j_gene: TRBJ2-3; CDR3aa: CSAQSLASTADTQYF; CDR3nt: TGCAGCGCCCAGAGTTTGGCTAGCACGGCAGATACGCAGTATTTT
d_gene: .; abundance: .; v_gene: TRBV6-5; j_gene: TRBJ1-5; CDR3aa: CASSYDGQQPQHF; CDR3nt: TGTGCCAGCAGTTACGATGGGCAGCAGCCCCAGCATTTT
d_gene: .; abundance: few; v_gene: TRBV12-3/TRBV12-4; j_gene: TRBJ2-4; CDR3aa: CASSFSDLAKNIQYF; CDR3nt: TGTGCCAGCAGTTTCTCAGACCTAGCCAAAAACATTCAGTACTTC
d_gene: .; abundance: few; v_gene: TRBV7-9; j_gene: TRBJ2-7; CDR3aa: CASSLQGMTSEQYF; CDR3nt: TGTGCCAGCAGCTTACAGGGGATGACCAGCGAGCAGTACTTC
d_gene: .; abundance: few; v_gene: TRBV12-3/TRBV12-4; j_gene: TRBJ2-3; CDR3aa: CASLGGSADTQYF; CDR3nt: TGTGCCAGCCTAGGAGGGAGCGCAGATACGCAGTATTTT
d_gene: TRBD2; abundance: few; v_gene: TRBV5-1; j_gene: TRBJ2-1; CDR3aa: CASSLEGSLAGYNEQFF; CDR3nt: TGCGCCAGCAGCTTGGAAGGTAGTCTAGCGGGTTACAATGAGCAGTTCTTC
d_gene: .; abundance: .; v_gene: TRBV18; j_gene: TRBJ2-1; CDR3aa: CASSPKTGSSYNEQFF; CDR3nt: TGTGCCAGCTCACCAAAGACGGGGAGCTCCTACAATGAGCAGTTCTTC
d_gene: .; abundance: .; v_gene: TRBV6-1; j_gene: TRBJ2-3; CDR3aa: CATMAGLSTDTQYF; CDR3nt: TGTGCCACCATGGCGGGGCTTAGCACAGATACGCAGTATTTT
d_gene: .; abundance: once; v_gene: TRBV27; j_gene: TRBJ2-5; CDR3aa: CASRGYRDQETQYF; CDR3nt: TGTGCCAGCAGAGGATACCGGGACCAAGAGACCCAGTACTTC
d_gene: TRBD2; abundance: .; v_gene: TRBV20-1; j_gene: TRBJ2-1; CDR3aa: CSARDDGRGYNEQFF; CDR3nt: TGCAGTGCTAGAGATGATGGGAGGGGATACAATGAGCAGTTCTTC
d_gene: TRBD1; abundance: .; v_gene: TRBV7-2; j_gene: TRBJ2-7; CDR3aa: CASSYGQGSAYEQYF; CDR3nt: TGTGCCAGCAGCTATGGACAGGGGTCCGCCTACGAGCAGTACTTC
d_gene: .; abundance: few; v_gene: TRBV5-1; j_gene: TRBJ2-6; CDR3aa: CASTPDGSPSDGANVLTF; CDR3nt: TGCGCCAGCACCCCTGACGGTAGTCCAAGCGATGGGGCCAACGTCCTGACTTTC
d_gene: TRBD1; abundance: few; v_gene: TRBV6-1; j_gene: TRBJ2-7; CDR3aa: CASSGSRTGQAEQYF; CDR3nt: TGTGCCAGCAGTGGGTCCCGGACAGGGCAGGCCGAGCAGTACTTC
d_gene: .; abundance: many; v_gene: TRBV5-1; j_gene: TRBJ1-4; CDR3aa: CASSLGNEKLFF; CDR3nt: TGTGCCAGCAGTTTGGGGAATGAAAAACTGTTTTTT
d_gene: TRBD2; abundance: .; v_gene: TRBV4-1; j_gene: TRBJ2-3; CDR3aa: CASSQEASGGDTQYF; CDR3nt: TGCGCCAGCAGCCAAGAGGCTAGCGGGGGAGATACGCAGTATTTT
d_gene: .; abundance: .; v_gene: TRBV3-1; j_gene: TRBJ2-2; CDR3aa: CASSQGFGNTGELFF; CDR3nt: TGTGCCAGCAGCCAAGGTTTTGGGAACACCGGGGAGCTGTTTTTT
d_gene: .; abundance: .; v_gene: TRBV12-3/TRBV12-4; j_gene: TRBJ1-5; CDR3aa: CASSLGTNQPQHF; CDR3nt: TGTGCCAGCAGTTTAGGTACGAATCAGCCCCAGCATTTT
d_gene: .; abundance: .; v_gene: TRBV30; j_gene: TRBJ2-6; CDR3aa: CAWSTANVLTF; CDR3nt: TGTGCCTGGAGTACCGCCAACGTCCTGACTTTC
d_gene: .; abundance: .; v_gene: TRBV12-3/TRBV12-4; j_gene: TRBJ1-5; CDR3aa: CASSVRINQPQHF; CDR3nt: TGTGCCAGCAGTGTTAGAATCAATCAGCCCCAGCATTTT
d_gene: .; abundance: .; v_gene: TRBV4-2; j_gene: TRBJ2-5; CDR3aa: CASSFLSTPDKQETQYF; CDR3nt: TGTGCCAGCAGCTTTCTTTCAACTCCCGACAAGCAAGAGACCCAGTACTTC
d_gene: .; abundance: .; v_gene: TRBV20-1; j_gene: TRBJ1-2; CDR3aa: CSAYDPGFYGYTF; CDR3nt: TGCAGTGCCTACGACCCAGGGTTCTATGGCTACACCTTC
d_gene: TRBD1; abundance: many; v_gene: TRBV18; j_gene: TRBJ1-2; CDR3aa: CASSPGTDYGYTF; CDR3nt: TGTGCCAGCAGCCCCGGGACAGACTATGGCTACACCTTC
d_gene: .; abundance: .; v_gene: TRBV12-3/TRBV12-4; j_gene: TRBJ2-3; CDR3aa: CASSLGQVRDTQYF; CDR3nt: TGTGCCAGCAGTTTAGGGCAGGTCCGAGATACGCAGTATTTT